These T cell receptor beta chains were read from a single sample in a study of Ad26.COV2.S vaccination and SARS-CoV-2 variants. This table comes from immunoSEQ multiplex PCR, and its TCRdb copy is limited to in-frame clones, with some not included. The sample holds about 410,000 clones, 70% to 90% seen once. The sample here was peripheral blood, taken in a trial of Ad26.COV2.S vaccine versus placebo. Receptors were obtained from a person aged 18-65 years who received the Ad26.COV2.S COVID-19 vaccine or a placebo. CDR3s include the opening cysteine and the closing phenylalanine or tryptophan. A D gene is named only where the DNA matches it firmly. Some rows mark clone size as missing; the rest say once, few, many or name a class of expanded clone.

len: 16; d_gene: -; abundance: -; j_gene: TRBJ2-1; v_gene: TRBV5-4; CDR3nt: TGTGCCAGCAGCCTGCCCGGGACGGTGTCCTACAATGAGCAGTTCTTC; CDR3aa: CASSLPGTVSYNEQFF
len: 11; d_gene: -; abundance: -; j_gene: TRBJ1-1; v_gene: TRBV12-3/TRBV12-4; CDR3nt: TGTGCCAGCCTTATAGGGACTGAAGCTTTCTTT; CDR3aa: CASLIGTEAFF
len: 15; d_gene: -; abundance: -; j_gene: TRBJ2-1; v_gene: TRBV18; CDR3nt: TGTGCCAGCTCACCTATGTTGCCTAACTACAATGAGCAGTTCTTC; CDR3aa: CASSPMLPNYNEQFF
len: 14; d_gene: -; abundance: -; j_gene: TRBJ2-5; v_gene: TRBV5-8; CDR3nt: TGTGCCAGCAGCTTGGGGGCAGTTCAAGAGACCCAGTACTTC; CDR3aa: CASSLGAVQETQYF
len: 16; d_gene: TRBD2; abundance: few; j_gene: TRBJ2-5; v_gene: TRBV4-2; CDR3nt: TGTGCCAGCAGCCCCGGACTAGCGGGGGCCCAAGAGACCCAGTACTTC; CDR3aa: CASSPGLAGAQETQYF
len: 14; d_gene: TRBD1; abundance: -; j_gene: TRBJ1-6; v_gene: TRBV7-8; CDR3nt: TGTGCCAGCAGCACCGGGACAGATAATTCACCCCTCCACTTT; CDR3aa: CASSTGTDNSPLHF
len: 14; d_gene: -; abundance: -; j_gene: TRBJ1-3; v_gene: TRBV7-9; CDR3nt: TGTGCCAGCAGCTTAGAGGGTCCCGGAAACACCATATATTTT; CDR3aa: CASSLEGPGNTIYF
len: 12; d_gene: -; abundance: -; j_gene: TRBJ2-5; v_gene: TRBV24-1; CDR3nt: TGTGCCACCAGTGATTCAAAAGAGACCCAGTACTTC; CDR3aa: CATSDSKETQYF
len: 15; d_gene: -; abundance: -; j_gene: TRBJ1-6; v_gene: TRBV5-1; CDR3nt: TGCGCCAGCAGTGACAAGACTGCCTATAATTCACCCCTCCACTTT; CDR3aa: CASSDKTAYNSPLHF
len: 14; d_gene: -; abundance: -; j_gene: TRBJ2-1; v_gene: TRBV4-3; CDR3nt: TGCGCCAGCAGCCAAGATCTGAGTATGGATGAGCAGTTCTTC; CDR3aa: CASSQDLSMDEQFF
len: 14; d_gene: -; abundance: -; j_gene: TRBJ1-4; v_gene: TRBV18; CDR3nt: TGTGCCAGCTCACCGGGGGCGGACTTTGAAAAACTGTTTTTT; CDR3aa: CASSPGADFEKLFF
len: 17; d_gene: -; abundance: -; j_gene: TRBJ1-5; v_gene: TRBV30; CDR3nt: TGTGCCTGGAGTGTACCCCTCAGCGGAACTGGCAATCAGCCCCAGCATTTT; CDR3aa: CAWSVPLSGTGNQPQHF
len: 16; d_gene: TRBD1; abundance: -; j_gene: TRBJ2-7; v_gene: TRBV29-1; CDR3nt: TGCAGCGTAGTGGCTCGGGACAGGGGGTTCTACTACGAGCAGTACTTC; CDR3aa: CSVVARDRGFYYEQYF
len: 14; d_gene: -; abundance: -; j_gene: TRBJ2-7; v_gene: TRBV7-9; CDR3nt: TGTGCCAGCAGCACGCCCGGGATCTCCTACGAGCAGTACTTC; CDR3aa: CASSTPGISYEQYF
len: 16; d_gene: TRBD2; abundance: -; j_gene: TRBJ2-7; v_gene: TRBV6-5; CDR3nt: TGTGCCAGCAGTTCAAAAGGAGGACTAGGCGGTACGGAGCAGTACTTC; CDR3aa: CASSSKGGLGGTEQYF
len: 19; d_gene: -; abundance: -; j_gene: TRBJ2-6; v_gene: TRBV4-1; CDR3nt: TGCGCCAGCAGCCAAGCCTATAACCGCAGGGGCTCTGGGGCCAACGTCCTGACTTTC; CDR3aa: CASSQAYNRRGSGANVLTF
len: 14; d_gene: -; abundance: -; j_gene: TRBJ2-1; v_gene: TRBV2; CDR3nt: TGTGCCAGCAGTGAACGTGCCGTTTACAATGAGCAGTTCTTC; CDR3aa: CASSERAVYNEQFF
len: 16; d_gene: -; abundance: -; j_gene: TRBJ1-5; v_gene: TRBV6-1; CDR3nt: TGTGCCAGCAGTGGGGGGGTGACGGCGTTCAATCAGCCCCAGCATTTT; CDR3aa: CASSGGVTAFNQPQHF
len: 15; d_gene: -; abundance: -; j_gene: TRBJ2-7; v_gene: TRBV4-1; CDR3nt: TGCGCCAGCAGCGCCTCTAGCGCAACTCCCTACGAGCAGTACTTC; CDR3aa: CASSASSATPYEQYF
len: 13; d_gene: -; abundance: -; j_gene: TRBJ1-2; v_gene: TRBV19; CDR3nt: TGTGCCAGTAGGGCCGCCCAACGGCGCGGCTACACCTTC; CDR3aa: CASRAAQRRGYTF
len: 15; d_gene: -; abundance: -; j_gene: TRBJ1-4; v_gene: TRBV2; CDR3nt: TGTGCCAGCAGTCCGTCGACAGCAACTAATGAAAAACTGTTTTTT; CDR3aa: CASSPSTATNEKLFF
len: 12; d_gene: -; abundance: -; j_gene: TRBJ1-2; v_gene: TRBV12-3/TRBV12-4; CDR3nt: TGTGCCAGCAGCTTGTCGGGGTGGGGCTACACCTTC; CDR3aa: CASSLSGWGYTF
len: 17; d_gene: TRBD1; abundance: -; j_gene: TRBJ2-7; v_gene: TRBV20-1; CDR3nt: TGCAGTGCTAGTTCGGGACAGGGGGGCTTCTTAAACTACGAGCAGTACTTC; CDR3aa: CSASSGQGGFLNYEQYF
len: 14; d_gene: -; abundance: -; j_gene: TRBJ2-7; v_gene: TRBV7-8; CDR3nt: TGTGCCAGCAGGCCGGTACGTAGCTCCTACGAGCAGTACTTC; CDR3aa: CASRPVRSSYEQYF
len: 13; d_gene: -; abundance: -; j_gene: TRBJ1-1; v_gene: TRBV6-5; CDR3nt: TGTGCCAGCAGCTACACGGGGGGCACTGAAGCTTTCTTT; CDR3aa: CASSYTGGTEAFF
len: 17; d_gene: TRBD1; abundance: -; j_gene: TRBJ1-1; v_gene: TRBV6-2/TRBV6-3; CDR3nt: TGTGCCAGCAGTTATATTCCAGGGGGAGGGGTGAACACTGAAGCTTTCTTT; CDR3aa: CASSYIPGGGVNTEAFF
len: 15; d_gene: TRBD1; abundance: -; j_gene: TRBJ1-2; v_gene: TRBV3-1/TRBV3-2; CDR3nt: TGTGCCAGCAGCCAAGAAAATGCAGGGGGTGATGGCTACACCTTC; CDR3aa: CASSQENAGGDGYTF
len: 15; d_gene: -; abundance: once; j_gene: TRBJ2-7; v_gene: TRBV20-1; CDR3nt: TGCAGTGCTAGTGGTTGGCGGGGAGGCGGGTACGAGCAGTACTTC; CDR3aa: CSASGWRGGGYEQYF
len: 14; d_gene: TRBD2; abundance: -; j_gene: TRBJ2-2; v_gene: TRBV5-1; CDR3nt: TGCGCCAGCGCGGGACTAGCGGACACCGGGGAGCTGTTTTTT; CDR3aa: CASAGLADTGELFF
len: 13; d_gene: -; abundance: few; j_gene: TRBJ1-5; v_gene: TRBV7-8; CDR3nt: TGTGCCAGCAGCTCCGCCCAGGGGCAGCCCCAGCATTTT; CDR3aa: CASSSAQGQPQHF
len: 18; d_gene: TRBD2; abundance: -; j_gene: TRBJ2-3; v_gene: TRBV7-6; CDR3nt: TGTGCCAGCAGCTTAGTACTAGCGGGGGGAGGTGGCACAGATACGCAGTATTTT; CDR3aa: CASSLVLAGGGGTDTQYF
len: 14; d_gene: TRBD1; abundance: -; j_gene: TRBJ1-1; v_gene: TRBV28; CDR3nt: TGTGCCAGCAGGGAAACAGGGGGCCGGACTGAAGCTTTCTTT; CDR3aa: CASRETGGRTEAFF
len: 14; d_gene: -; abundance: -; j_gene: TRBJ1-1; v_gene: TRBV27; CDR3nt: TGTGCCAGCGGTGAAGCTGTTATGAACACTGAAGCTTTCTTT; CDR3aa: CASGEAVMNTEAFF
len: 16; d_gene: -; abundance: -; j_gene: TRBJ2-3; v_gene: TRBV9; CDR3nt: TGTGCCAGCAGCCTCGATGGGACCGGTAGCACAGATACGCAGTATTTT; CDR3aa: CASSLDGTGSTDTQYF
len: 14; d_gene: -; abundance: once; j_gene: TRBJ1-2; v_gene: TRBV7-9; CDR3nt: TGTGCCAGCAGCCCTCCGACCCGGACGCGAGGCTACACCTTC; CDR3aa: CASSPPTRTRGYTF
len: 17; d_gene: TRBD1; abundance: -; j_gene: TRBJ2-5; v_gene: TRBV12-5; CDR3nt: TGTGCTAGTGGTTTGGTAGGGACAGGAGGCGGTCAAGAGACCCAGTACTTC; CDR3aa: CASGLVGTGGGQETQYF
len: 13; d_gene: TRBD1; abundance: -; j_gene: TRBJ1-1; v_gene: TRBV5-4; CDR3nt: TGTGCCAGCAGCCTACAGGGGCCCAACCGAGCTTTCTTT; CDR3aa: CASSLQGPNRAFF
len: 16; d_gene: -; abundance: -; j_gene: TRBJ2-3; v_gene: TRBV6-4; CDR3nt: TGTGCCACCACCAGGTTAGGGGGGGGTTGGAAAGGTACGCAGTATTTT; CDR3aa: CATTRLGGGWKGTQYF
len: 14; d_gene: TRBD2; abundance: -; j_gene: TRBJ2-7; v_gene: TRBV19; CDR3nt: TGTGCCAGTAAGTCGGGGGGACCTTCCTACGAGCAGTACTTC; CDR3aa: CASKSGGPSYEQYF
len: 12; d_gene: -; abundance: -; j_gene: TRBJ2-7; v_gene: TRBV11-2; CDR3nt: TGTGCCAGCAGCCATCGTCACTACGAGCAGTACTTC; CDR3aa: CASSHRHYEQYF
len: 13; d_gene: -; abundance: -; j_gene: TRBJ1-2; v_gene: TRBV5-6; CDR3nt: TGTGCCAGCAGCTTGGCCGGAGCAGGTGGCTACACCTTC; CDR3aa: CASSLAGAGGYTF
len: 13; d_gene: -; abundance: -; j_gene: TRBJ1-5; v_gene: TRBV6-5; CDR3nt: TGTGCCAGCAGGACTACAGGGCCGCAGCCCCAGCATTTT; CDR3aa: CASRTTGPQPQHF
len: 16; d_gene: -; abundance: -; j_gene: TRBJ1-1; v_gene: TRBV4-1; CDR3nt: TGCGCCAGCAGCCAAGACTCGGTACAGGAGAACACTGAAGCTTTCTTT; CDR3aa: CASSQDSVQENTEAFF
len: 13; d_gene: TRBD1; abundance: -; j_gene: TRBJ1-1; v_gene: TRBV30; CDR3nt: TGTGCCTGGAGGAAGACAGGGGTCGCTGAAGCTTTCTTT; CDR3aa: CAWRKTGVAEAFF
len: 13; d_gene: -; abundance: -; j_gene: TRBJ2-5; v_gene: TRBV5-1; CDR3nt: TGCGCCAGCAGCGACGCTCATGGGGAGACCCAGTACTTC; CDR3aa: CASSDAHGETQYF